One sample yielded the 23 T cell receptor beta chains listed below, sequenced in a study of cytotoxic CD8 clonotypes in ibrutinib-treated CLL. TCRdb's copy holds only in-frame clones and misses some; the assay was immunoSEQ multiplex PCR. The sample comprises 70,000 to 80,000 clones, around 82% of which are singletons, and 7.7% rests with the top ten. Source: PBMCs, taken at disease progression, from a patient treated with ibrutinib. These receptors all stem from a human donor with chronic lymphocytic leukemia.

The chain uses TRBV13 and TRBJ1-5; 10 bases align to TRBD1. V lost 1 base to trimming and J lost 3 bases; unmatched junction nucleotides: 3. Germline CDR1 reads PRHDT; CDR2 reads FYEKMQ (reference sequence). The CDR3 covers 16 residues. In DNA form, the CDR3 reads TGTGCCAGCAGCTTAGAGGACAGGGGGAACAATCAGCCCCAGCATTTT. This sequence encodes CASSLEDRGNNQPQHF.

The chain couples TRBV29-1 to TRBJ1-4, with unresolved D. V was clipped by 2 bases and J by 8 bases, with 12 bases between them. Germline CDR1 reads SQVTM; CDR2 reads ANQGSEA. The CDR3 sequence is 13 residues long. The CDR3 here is CSVEPSSSEKLFF. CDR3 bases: TGCAGCGTTGAACCCAGTTCAAGCGAAAAACTGTTTTTT. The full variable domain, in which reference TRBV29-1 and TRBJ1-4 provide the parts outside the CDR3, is SAVISQKPSRDICQRGTSLTIQCQVDSQVTMMFWYRQQPGQSLTLIATANQGSEATYESGFVIDKFPISRPNLTFSTLTVSNMSPEDSSIYLCSVEPSSSEKLFFGSGTQLSVL.

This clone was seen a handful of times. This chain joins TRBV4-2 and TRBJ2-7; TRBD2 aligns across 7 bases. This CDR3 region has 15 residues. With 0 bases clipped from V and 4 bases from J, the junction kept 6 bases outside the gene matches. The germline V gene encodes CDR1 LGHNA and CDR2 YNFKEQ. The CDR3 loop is CASSQDWRESYEQYF. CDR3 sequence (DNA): TGTGCCAGCAGCCAAGATTGGCGGGAGTCATACGAGCAGTACTTC.

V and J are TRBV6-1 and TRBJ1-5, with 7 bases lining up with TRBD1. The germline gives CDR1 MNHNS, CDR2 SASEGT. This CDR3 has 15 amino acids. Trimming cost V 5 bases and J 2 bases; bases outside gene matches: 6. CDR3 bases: TGTGCCAGCAGTCTAGACAGGGTACGCAATCAGCCCCAGCATTTT. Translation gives CASSLDRVRNQPQHF.

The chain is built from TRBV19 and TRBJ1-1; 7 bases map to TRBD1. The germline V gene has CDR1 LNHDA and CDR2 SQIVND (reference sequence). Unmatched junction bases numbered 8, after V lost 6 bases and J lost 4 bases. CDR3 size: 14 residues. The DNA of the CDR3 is TGTGCCAGTAGGTCGACAGGGCTGGGCACTGAAGCTTTCTTT. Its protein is CASRSTGLGTEAFF. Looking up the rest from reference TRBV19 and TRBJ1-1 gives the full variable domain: DGGITQSPKYLFRKEGQNVTLSCEQNLNHDAMYWYRQDPGQGLRLIYYSQIVNDFQKGDIAEGYSVSREKKESFPLTVTSAQKNPTAFYLCASRSTGLGTEAFFGQGTRLTVV.

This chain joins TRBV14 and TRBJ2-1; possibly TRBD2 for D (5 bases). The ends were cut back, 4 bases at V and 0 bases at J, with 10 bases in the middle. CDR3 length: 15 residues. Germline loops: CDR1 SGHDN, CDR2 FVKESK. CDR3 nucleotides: TGTGCCAGCAGCCGACGGGATGGCTCCTACAATGAGCAGTTCTTC. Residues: CASSRRDGSYNEQFF.

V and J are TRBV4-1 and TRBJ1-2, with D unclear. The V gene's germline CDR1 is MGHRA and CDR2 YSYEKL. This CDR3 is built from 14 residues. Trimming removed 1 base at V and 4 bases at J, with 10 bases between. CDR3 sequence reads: CASSQGERSYGYTF. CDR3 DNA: TGCGCCAGCAGCCAAGGGGAACGCTCCTATGGCTACACCTTC.

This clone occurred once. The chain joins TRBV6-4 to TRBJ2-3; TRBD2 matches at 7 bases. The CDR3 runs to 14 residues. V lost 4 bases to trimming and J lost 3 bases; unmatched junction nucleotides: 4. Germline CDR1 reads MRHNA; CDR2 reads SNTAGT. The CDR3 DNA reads TGTGCCAGCAGTGTCGGGACTACTACAGATACGCAGTATTTT. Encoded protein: CASSVGTTTDTQYF.

This CDR3 is CATGQGGVEQYF. In DNA form, the CDR3 reads TGTGCCACCGGACAGGGTGGCGTCGAGCAGTACTTC. The J gene is TRBJ2-7, the V gene TRBV15; 8 bases fit TRBD1. The CDR3 has 12 amino acids. Germline CDR1 LNHNV, CDR2 YYDKDF (reference sequence). V gave up 8 bases and J gave up 6 bases; unmatched junction bases: 6.

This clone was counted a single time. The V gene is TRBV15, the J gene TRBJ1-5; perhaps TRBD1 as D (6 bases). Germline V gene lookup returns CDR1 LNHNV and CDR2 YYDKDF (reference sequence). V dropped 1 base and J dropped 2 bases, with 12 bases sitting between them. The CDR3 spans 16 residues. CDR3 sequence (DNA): TGTGCCACCAGCAGAGGGGGGGGCGCGGGCAATCAGCCCCAGCATTTT. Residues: CATSRGGGAGNQPQHF.

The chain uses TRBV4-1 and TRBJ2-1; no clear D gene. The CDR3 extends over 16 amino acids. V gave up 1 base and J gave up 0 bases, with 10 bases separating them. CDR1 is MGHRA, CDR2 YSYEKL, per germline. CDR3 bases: TGCGCCAGCAGCCAAGGGCGGCCAAGCTCCTACAATGAGCAGTTCTTC. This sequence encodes CASSQGRPSSYNEQFF.

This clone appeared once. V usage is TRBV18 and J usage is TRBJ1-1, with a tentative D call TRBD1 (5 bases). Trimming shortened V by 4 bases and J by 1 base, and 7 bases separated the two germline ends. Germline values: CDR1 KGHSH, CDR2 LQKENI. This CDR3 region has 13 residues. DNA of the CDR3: TGTGCCAGCTCACAGGACAAGAACACTGAAGCTTTCTTT. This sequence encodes CASSQDKNTEAFF.

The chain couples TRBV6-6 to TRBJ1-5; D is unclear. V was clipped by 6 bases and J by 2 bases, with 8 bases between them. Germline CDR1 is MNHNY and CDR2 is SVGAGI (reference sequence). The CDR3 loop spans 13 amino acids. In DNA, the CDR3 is TGTGCCAGCAGACCAGGTCGCAATCAGCCCCAGCATTTT. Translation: CASRPGRNQPQHF.

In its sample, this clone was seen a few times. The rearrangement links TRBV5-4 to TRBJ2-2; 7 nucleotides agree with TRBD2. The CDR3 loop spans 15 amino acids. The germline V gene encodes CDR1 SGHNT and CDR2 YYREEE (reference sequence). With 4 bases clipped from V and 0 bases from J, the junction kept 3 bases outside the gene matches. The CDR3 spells CASSQLASNTGELFF. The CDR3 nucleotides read TGTGCCAGCAGCCAACTAGCGTCGAACACCGGGGAGCTGTTTTTT.

The CDR3 coding sequence is TGTGCCAGCTCACCACCCGGGGCCTCCTATGGCTACACCTTC. This codes for CASSPPGASYGYTF. The rearrangement links TRBV18 to TRBJ1-2; tentative D call: TRBD1 (5 bases). The CDR3 length is 14 residues. Germline V gene sequence: CDR1 KGHSH, CDR2 LQKENI. Trimming stripped 0 bases from V and 4 bases from J, with 9 bases between. Complete variable domain (other parts from reference TRBV18 and TRBJ1-2): NAGVMQNPRHLVRRRGQEARLRCSPMKGHSHVYWYRQLPEEGLKFMVYLQKENIIDESGMPKERFSAEFPKEGPSILRIQQVVRGDSAAYFCASSPPGASYGYTFGSGTRLTVV.

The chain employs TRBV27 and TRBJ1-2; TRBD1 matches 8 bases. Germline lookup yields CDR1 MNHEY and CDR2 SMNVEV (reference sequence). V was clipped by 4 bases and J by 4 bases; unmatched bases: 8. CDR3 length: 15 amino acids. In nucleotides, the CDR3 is TGTGCCAGCAGTTCCGCCCGGACAGGGAGCTATGGCTACACCTTC. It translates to CASSSARTGSYGYTF.

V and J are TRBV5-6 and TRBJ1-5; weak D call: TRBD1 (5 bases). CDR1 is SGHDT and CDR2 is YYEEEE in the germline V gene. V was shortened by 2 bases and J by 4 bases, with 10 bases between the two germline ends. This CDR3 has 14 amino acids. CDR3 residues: CASSLGDGNQPQHF. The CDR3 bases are TGTGCCAGCAGCTTAGGGGACGGAAATCAGCCCCAGCATTTT.

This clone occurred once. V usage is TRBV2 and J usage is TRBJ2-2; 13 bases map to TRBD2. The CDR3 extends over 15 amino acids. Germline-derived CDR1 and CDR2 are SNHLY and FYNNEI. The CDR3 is CAQGGLAGEPKELFF. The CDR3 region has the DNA TGTGCTCAAGGTGGACTAGCGGGGGAGCCGAAGGAGCTGTTTTTT.

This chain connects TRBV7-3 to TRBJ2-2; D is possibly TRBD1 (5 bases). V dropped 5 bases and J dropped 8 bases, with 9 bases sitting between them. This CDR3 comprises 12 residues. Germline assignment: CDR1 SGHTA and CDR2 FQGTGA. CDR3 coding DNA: TGTGCCAGCAGCGCCACAGGAGGGGAGCTGTTTTTT. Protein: CASSATGGELFF.

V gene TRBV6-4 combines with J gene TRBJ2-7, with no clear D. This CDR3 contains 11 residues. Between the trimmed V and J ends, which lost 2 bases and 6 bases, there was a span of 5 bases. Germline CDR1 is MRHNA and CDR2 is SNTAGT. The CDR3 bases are TGTGCCAGCAGTGACCCCGGCGAGCAGTACTTC. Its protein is CASSDPGEQYF.

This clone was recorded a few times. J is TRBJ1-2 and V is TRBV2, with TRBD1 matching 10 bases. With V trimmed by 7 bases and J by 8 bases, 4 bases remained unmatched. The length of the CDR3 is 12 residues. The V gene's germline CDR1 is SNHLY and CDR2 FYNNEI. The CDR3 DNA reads TGTGCCAGCATTCCGGGACAGGGGGGCTACACCTTC. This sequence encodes CASIPGQGGYTF.

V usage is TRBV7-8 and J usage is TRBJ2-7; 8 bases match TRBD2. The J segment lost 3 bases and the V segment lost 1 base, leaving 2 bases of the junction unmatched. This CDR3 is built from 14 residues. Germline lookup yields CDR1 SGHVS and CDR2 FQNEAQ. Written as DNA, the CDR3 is TGTGCCAGCAGCTTAGTTCGGGGGGGCTACGAGCAGTACTTC. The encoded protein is CASSLVRGGYEQYF.

This chain's CDR3 is CASSLKVARTEFYTF. The CDR3 region has the DNA TGTGCCAGCAGTTTAAAGGTCGCAAGGACGGAATTCTACACCTTC. The chain combines TRBV28 with TRBJ1-2; D is uncertain. The CDR3 is 15 amino acids. CDR1 is MDHEN and CDR2 is SYDVKM in the germline V gene. V lost 2 bases to trimming and J lost 10 bases, with 20 bases between them.